The clone carrying this TCR beta chain has a handful of counts. Antigen: not known. Aged roughly 6 to 100, donors were systemically healthy Caucasians from Russia. Unmatched junction bases numbered 7, after V lost 5 bases and J lost 8 bases. The CDR3 length is 14 residues. CDR1 is SGHTA and CDR2 is FQGNSA in the germline V gene. Primed by a sample-barcoded 5' primer and a J-beta primer mix, a second PCR proceeded for about 6 to 12 cycles. Every molecule of cDNA carried a tag from a template-switch adaptor with 12 random nucleotides. Every sample gave at least 2.5 million paired-end reads containing CDR3. One entry per CDR3 protein results from TCRdb running MiXCR on the 5' RACE reads. The sample has hundreds of thousands of distinct CDR3 sequences, about half seen once; the top ten hold roughly 34%. This specimen belongs to a study of blood T cells in healthy people across ages. Study-wide results and caveats: Higher diversity and more naive CD4+ cells were features of long-lived donors, compared to aged donors.

This chain uses TRBV7-2 with TRBJ2-1; 9 bases agree with TRBD2. This TCR was recovered from a woman aged 55-75 years in good health. Specimen: blood. CDR3 nucleotides: TGTGCCAGCAGCCCTAGCGGGACCTCGTATGAGCAGTTCTTC. Amino acid sequence: CASSPSGTSYEQFF.